This T cell receptor beta chain emerged from a study of cytomegalovirus exposure and HLA in healthy donors. The method was immunoSEQ multiplex PCR; TCRdb's version includes in-frame clones alone and lacks a portion of them. The sample holds about 150,000 clones, around 88% seen once. Germline V gives CDR1 SGHRS, CDR2 YFSETQ. With 2 bases clipped from V and 6 bases from J, the junction kept 3 bases outside the gene matches. The CDR3 totals 13 residues. The chain uses TRBV5-1 and TRBJ2-7; 9 nucleotides agree with TRBD1. Sample: PBMCs. The receptor was isolated from a man between 18 and 29 years old in good health and CMV-seropositive. The CDR3 bases are TGCGCCAGCAGCTTCAGGACAGGGGCCGAGCAGTACTTC. Translated, it gives CASSFRTGAEQYF. Combining the CDR3 with reference TRBV5-1 and TRBJ2-7 gives the whole variable domain KAGVTQTPRYLIKTRGQQVTLSCSPISGHRSVSWYQQTPGQGLQFLFEYFSETQRNKGNFPGRFSGRQFSNSRSEMNVSTLELGDSALYLCASSFRTGAEQYFGPGTRLTVT.